Sequencing of this T cell receptor (beta chain) was carried out in a study of blood T cells in healthy people across ages. The second PCR ran about 6 to 12 cycles with a sample-barcoded 5' primer and J-beta primers. One entry per CDR3 protein results from TCRdb running MiXCR on the 5' RACE reads. The sample yields hundreds of thousands of distinct CDR3 sequences, around 31% seen once. V was shortened by 6 bases and J by 2 bases, with 15 bases between the two germline ends. Germline lookup yields CDR1 SQVTM and CDR2 ANQGSEA. The CDR3 runs to 14 residues. Study findings and constraints: Aged donors had fewer naive CD4+ cells and lower diversity than long-lived donors. The fall in TCR beta diversity per million T cells was roughly linear with age.

This clonotype was seen at least ten times. Its antigen is not identified. This chain uses TRBV29-1 with TRBJ2-3, with D tentatively TRBD1 (6 bases). The clonotype originates from a woman older than 75 in good health. Source material: blood. The chain's CDR3 is CSVCGTSLTDTQYF. The CDR3 nucleotides read TGCAGCGTCTGTGGGACATCCCTCACAGATACGCAGTATTTT.